This T cell receptor beta chain was obtained from a study of cytomegalovirus exposure and HLA in healthy donors. Overall study findings and caveats: When a later analysis compared HLA-associated TCR beta chains with equally common others, the HLA-associated chains turned out to be more clonally expanded and to have lower generation probabilities. The majority of TCR sequences were rare, yet some public TCRs appeared in many donors.

Both 60 Vbeta primers and 13 Jbeta primers went into the PCR. Repertoires were generated with immunoSEQ multiplex PCR, while TCRdb's copy carries only in-frame clones and drops some. This sample carries approximately 30,000 clones, with 3% to 4% going to the ten biggest clones. Germline V lookup: CDR1 MNHEY, CDR2 SMNVEV (reference sequence). The CDR3 is 15 residues long. V trimming: 6 bases; J trimming: 1 base; junction bases outside the gene matches: 6. Concerning this clone itself: The target antigen is unknown.

Donors were ostensibly healthy at sampling, although undocumented immune exposures were probable. Sequenced: PBMCs. The origin of this receptor is a woman between 35 and 50 years old in good health and CMV-seropositive. The rearrangement uses TRBV27 and TRBJ2-1; TRBD2 matches 7 bases. CDR3 DNA sequence: TGTGCCAGCAGGACCGGACTAGGGTCCTACAATGAGCAGTTCTTC. Residues: CASRTGLGSYNEQFF.